The source of this TCR beta chain is a study of T cells in Graves' hyperthyroidism and ophthalmopathy. It was RNA transcripts that yielded the amplified TCR beta CDR3 regions. The TCR CDR3 was amplified in a first-round RT-PCR using the HTBI primer set. TCRdb called the multiplex PCR reads again in MiXCR, with one record for every CDR3 protein. This table has almost 600,000 distinct CDR3 sequences, roughly 50% appearing once. CDR1 is SGHVS and CDR2 is FNYEAQ in the germline V gene. The V end lost 1 base, the J end lost 2 bases, and 12 bases lay between the germline ends. The CDR3 runs 15 residues. Study conclusions and caveats: A 13 V-J signature model discriminated ophthalmopathy versus stable hyperthyroidism.

About this clonotype itself: The antigen is undetermined.

The sample was peripheral blood or thyroid tissue (not recorded which). This TCR was sampled from a woman aged 18-29 years with Graves' hyperthyroidism. V is TRBV7-6 and J is TRBJ2-7, with a tentative D call TRBD2 (5 bases). The CDR3 here is CASSLGAIGTYEQYF. The CDR3 DNA sequence: TGTGCCAGCAGCTTAGGGGCCATCGGGACCTACGAGCAGTACTTC.